Each of the 27 T cell receptor beta chains below was sequenced from the same sample in a study of regulatory T cells in long-lasting Graves disease. Time point described: newly diagnosed GD, antithyroid drugs for less than 3 months. Following extraction of RNA from PBMCs, that RNA was used to make the TCR library. The TCR beta library used iRepertoire HTBI primers with Arm-PCR amplification of CDR3. TCRdb called the multiplex PCR reads again in MiXCR, with one record for every CDR3 protein. In the table there are under 450,000 distinct CDR3 sequences, 15% to 20% of which are singletons. These data were likewise used in another study, on T cells in Graves' hyperthyroidism and ophthalmopathy.

The sequences come from peripheral blood mononuclear cells (PBMCs), collected at new diagnosis, from a patient treated with antithyroid drugs. The receptors originated from a woman aged 18-35 years with Graves disease.

This clonotype was seen at least ten times. The rearrangement links TRBV5-1 to TRBJ1-4; the D gene is possibly TRBD1 (5 bases). Trimming shortened V by 4 bases and J by 7 bases, and 17 bases separated the two germline ends. The germline V gene has CDR1 SGHRS and CDR2 YFSETQ. The length of the CDR3 is 15 residues. CDR3 loop: CASSVDGAIGEKLFF. In DNA, the CDR3 is TGCGCCAGCAGCGTCGACGGGGCTATAGGTGAAAAACTGTTTTTT.

This clonotype was seen at least ten times. This rearrangement joins TRBV11-2 to TRBJ2-5; 11 bases align to TRBD2. This CDR3 contains 17 residues. V gave up 1 base and J gave up 5 bases; unmatched junction bases: 9. Germline values: CDR1 SGHAT, CDR2 FQNNGV. The CDR3 nucleotides read TGTGCCAGCAGCTTAGCCCTAGCGGGGGGCGGGCAGGAGACCCAGTACTTC. Residues: CASSLALAGGGQETQYF.

This clonotype was counted ten times or more. The CDR3 bases are TGTGCCAGCAGTGAAAACGTCGGCACAGATACGCAGTATTTT. It encodes CASSENVGTDTQYF. The chain uses TRBV2 and TRBJ2-3; D call uncertain. Looked up from germline, CDR1 is SNHLY and CDR2 is FYNNEI. Trimming removed 2 bases from V and 1 base from J, with 7 bases in between. The CDR3 sequence is 14 residues long.

The rearrangement joins TRBV19 to TRBJ1-1; D remains ambiguous. Germline V lookup: CDR1 LNHDA, CDR2 SQIVND (reference sequence). V gave up 3 bases and J gave up 5 bases, with 4 bases separating them. CDR3 size: 11 residues. The CDR3 region is CASSMWTEAFF. The CDR3, as DNA: TGTGCCAGTAGTATGTGGACTGAAGCTTTCTTT.

There are many counts of this clonotype. The rearrangement uses TRBV4-2 and TRBJ2-1; the D gene is possibly TRBD1 (5 bases). The V and J ends lost 3 bases and 7 bases respectively, with 22 bases between them. The CDR3 extends over 17 amino acids. Germline assignment: CDR1 LGHNA and CDR2 YNFKEQ. CDR3 protein: CASSQTNTGFRSNEQFF. CDR3 in DNA: TGTGCCAGCAGCCAGACAAACACAGGTTTCCGGTCTAATGAGCAGTTCTTC.

The J gene is TRBJ2-7, the V gene TRBV18; tentatively, D is TRBD1 or TRBD2 (5 bases each). The CDR3 sequence is 14 residues long. Trimming took off 3 bases at V and 2 bases at J, with 11 bases between the two ends. Germline CDR1 and CDR2: KGHSH and LQKENI. CDR3 loop: CASSPGPVAYEQYF. CDR3 sequence (DNA): TGTGCCAGCTCACCGGGACCAGTTGCCTACGAGCAGTACTTC.

In its sample, this clonotype was seen a few times. A much larger clone lies a single base off, so this may be a read error. The rearrangement links TRBV3-1 to TRBJ1-4; no clear D. The CDR3 runs 12 residues. Germline V gene sequence: CDR1 LGHDT, CDR2 YNNKEL (reference sequence). This chain's CDR3 is CACSFGNEKLFF. The CDR3 nucleotides are TGTGCCTGCAGCTTCGGGAATGAAAAACTGTTTTTT.

This clonotype appeared many times. The chain has TRBV28 and TRBJ2-7; 7 positions agree with TRBD2. Germline V gene sequence: CDR1 MDHEN, CDR2 SYDVKM. CDR3 size: 13 residues. V dropped 7 bases and J dropped 5; count of bases not matched to a gene: 8. This CDR3 is CASTFSGKNEQYF. CDR3 nucleotide sequence: TGTGCCAGCACCTTCAGCGGGAAGAACGAGCAGTACTTC.

This clonotype turned up a few times. V usage is TRBV6-4 and J usage is TRBJ2-2, with TRBD2 matching over 7 bases. The CDR3 has 16 amino acids. Germline V lookup: CDR1 MRHNA, CDR2 SNTAGT. Unmatched junction bases numbered 6, after V lost 5 bases and J lost 0 bases. The CDR3 nucleotides read TGTGCCAGCAGTCCGGCGGGAGACGCGAACACCGGGGAGCTGTTTTTT. Translated: CASSPAGDANTGELFF.

This clonotype showed up many times. V usage is TRBV5-4 and J usage is TRBJ1-2; D not resolved. CDR1 is SGHNT, CDR2 YYREEE, per germline (reference sequence). This CDR3 spans 14 amino acids. Trimming removed 0 bases at V and 4 bases at J, with 10 bases between. CDR3 in amino acids: CASSLVTGLYGYTF. The CDR3 DNA sequence: TGTGCCAGCAGCTTGGTTACCGGCCTCTATGGCTACACCTTC.

This clonotype has more than one count but fewer than ten. The chain employs TRBV27 and TRBJ1-5; tentative D call: TRBD1 (5 bases). The CDR3 totals 14 residues. Trimming removed 3 bases from V and 4 bases from J, with 10 bases in between. Germline CDR1 reads MNHEY; CDR2 reads SMNVEV (reference sequence). CDR3 region: CASSLQGSNQPQHF. In DNA form, the CDR3 reads TGTGCCAGCAGTTTGCAGGGTTCGAATCAGCCCCAGCATTTT.

This clonotype occurred many times. The V and J genes are TRBV30 and TRBJ2-1, with a possible D match to TRBD1 (6 bases). The CDR3 has 12 amino acids. V was cut by 2 bases and J by 8 bases, with 10 bases left in between. Germline CDR1 is GTSNPN and CDR2 is SVGIG (reference sequence). The CDR3 is CAWSTGPYEQFF. As DNA, the CDR3 is TGTGCCTGGAGTACAGGGCCCTATGAGCAGTTCTTC.

This clonotype was counted many times. The chain employs TRBV3-1 and TRBJ1-2; 10 nucleotides match TRBD1. This CDR3 is 14 amino acids long. Unmatched junction bases numbered 2, after V lost 1 base and J lost 6 bases. The V gene's germline CDR1 is LGHDT and CDR2 YNNKEL (reference sequence). The CDR3 spells CASSQAGTGDGYTF. CDR3 DNA sequence: TGTGCCAGCAGCCAAGCCGGGACAGGGGATGGCTACACCTTC.

This clonotype was recorded at least ten times. The CDR3, as DNA: TGTGCCAGCAGCAGAGGGGAGTCGGATGGCTACACCTTC. Translated, it gives CASSRGESDGYTF. J is TRBJ1-2 and V is TRBV11-2; tentatively, D is TRBD1 (5 bases). V gave up 5 bases and J gave up 6 bases, with 13 bases separating them. Germline V CDR1 and CDR2: SGHAT, FQNNGV. The CDR3 runs 13 residues.

As concerns this clonotype: A read error is possible here, since a much larger clone lies one base away. This rearrangement joins TRBV3-1 to TRBJ1-6, with D uncertain. Germline lookup yields CDR1 LGHDT and CDR2 YNNKEL (reference sequence). The length of the CDR3 is 13 residues. The CDR3, as DNA: TGTACCAGCAGCCCAATATCCCATTCACCCCTCCACTTT. Translating it yields CTSSPISHSPLHF.

This clonotype was counted only a few times. A read error may explain this, as a much larger clone is one base away. The chain employs TRBV12-3 or TRBV12-4 and TRBJ2-1; D perhaps matches TRBD2 (5 bases). This CDR3 has 12 amino acids. Trimming stripped 1 base from V and 7 bases from J, with 5 bases between. The CDR3 spells CASSLGENEQFF. In nucleotides, the CDR3 is TGTGCCAGCAGTTTAGGGGAGAATGAGCAGTTCTTC.

This clonotype appeared many times. The V gene is TRBV20-1, the J gene TRBJ2-1, with D possibly matching TRBD1 (5 bases). V shed 3 bases and J shed 4 bases, with 19 bases lying between them. Germline assignment: CDR1 DFQATT and CDR2 SNEGSKA (reference sequence). The CDR3 has 16 amino acids. In DNA form, the CDR3 reads TGCAGTGCTAGTCGTGTCCCAGGGCTCGATTACAATGAGCAGTTCTTC. Encoded protein: CSASRVPGLDYNEQFF.

This chain joins TRBV20-1 and TRBJ1-2; 10 bases line up with TRBD1. The ends lost 5 bases at V and 4 bases at J; junction bases unmatched: 19. The CDR3 is 18 amino acids. Germline V gives CDR1 DFQATT, CDR2 SNEGSKA (reference sequence). The chain's CDR3 is CSAGNYRDRGLTAYGYTF. The CDR3 DNA reads as TGCAGTGCTGGAAACTACCGGGACAGGGGCCTCACGGCCTATGGCTACACCTTC.

This clonotype has more than one count but fewer than ten. The chain joins TRBV15 to TRBJ2-2; D may correspond to TRBD1 or TRBD2 (7 bases each). The germline V gene has CDR1 LNHNV and CDR2 YYDKDF (reference sequence). The length of the CDR3 is 17 residues. V lost 0 bases to trimming and J lost 3 bases, with 14 bases between them. The CDR3 nucleotides are TGTGCCACCAGCAGAGACCTCAGGGGGGGGGACACCGGGGAGCTGTTTTTT. It is translated as CATSRDLRGGDTGELFF.

V usage is TRBV29-1 and J usage is TRBJ2-5; tentative D call: TRBD2 (5 bases). Germline-derived CDR1 and CDR2 are SQVTM and ANQGSEA. Trimming removed 3 bases at V and 4 bases at J, with 9 bases between. The CDR3 contains 12 residues. CDR3: CSVDSEGETQYF. Written as DNA, the CDR3 is TGCAGCGTTGATAGCGAGGGAGAGACCCAGTACTTC.

This clonotype was recorded once. A much larger clone lies a single base off, so this may be a read error. The chain is built from TRBV2 and TRBJ2-6; the match to TRBD2 covers 13 bases. CDR3 length: 18 residues. Germline values: CDR1 SNHLY, CDR2 FYNNEI. V dropped 5 bases and J dropped 5; count of bases not matched to a gene: 9. CDR3 DNA sequence: TGTGCCAGCAGTAAGGGGACTAGCGGGGTCAGCTGGGCCAACGTCCTGACTTTC. Translating it yields CASSKGTSGVSWANVLTF. The whole variable domain, remainder taken from reference TRBV2 and TRBJ2-6, is EPEVTQTPSHQVTQMGQEVILRCVPISNHLYFYWYRQILGQKVEFLVSFYNNEISEKSEIFDDQFSVERPDGSNFTLKIRSTKLEDSAMYFCASSKGTSGVSWANVLTFGAGSRLTVL.

In its sample, this clonotype was seen a few times. V is TRBV7-9 and J is TRBJ1-1, with D tentatively TRBD1 (5 bases). This CDR3 has 15 residues. Per germline, CDR1 SEHNR and CDR2 FQNEAQ (reference sequence). The V and J ends lost 0 bases and 4 bases respectively, with 12 bases between them. The CDR3 is CASSLAAWGGTEAFF. The CDR3 nucleotides are TGTGCCAGCAGCTTAGCGGCGTGGGGCGGCACTGAAGCTTTCTTT.

The sample holds many counts of this clonotype. This chain links TRBV18 with TRBJ2-1; 7 positions agree with TRBD2. Unmatched junction bases numbered 11, after V lost 7 bases and J lost 8 bases. There are 14 residues in the CDR3. Germline CDR1 reads KGHSH; CDR2 reads LQKENI. In DNA, the CDR3 is TGTGCCAGCTTCCGGGACTACCGTCCGGATGAGCAGTTCTTC. Its protein is CASFRDYRPDEQFF. The complete variable domain, with remaining parts taken from reference TRBV18 and TRBJ2-1, reads NAGVMQNPRHLVRRRGQEARLRCSPMKGHSHVYWYRQLPEEGLKFMVYLQKENIIDESGMPKERFSAEFPKEGPSILRIQQVVRGDSAAYFCASFRDYRPDEQFFGPGTRLTVL.

This rearrangement joins TRBV27 to TRBJ1-2; 10 bases agree with TRBD1. Germline CDR1 is MNHEY and CDR2 is SMNVEV (reference sequence). There are 18 residues in the CDR3. Trimming removed 6 bases from V and 2 bases from J; junction bases left unmatched: 15. The CDR3 loop reads CASSRLRSGTGENYGYTF. CDR3 in DNA: TGTGCCAGCAGCCGTTTACGATCCGGGACAGGGGAAAACTATGGCTACACCTTC.

The chain uses TRBV11-2 and TRBJ2-2; D remains ambiguous. The V end was cut by 5 bases, the J end by 0 bases, with 16 bases between. Germline CDR1 reads SGHAT; CDR2 reads FQNNGV. This CDR3 comprises 17 residues. As DNA, the CDR3 is TGTGCCAGCAGCCTCCCCGCCCGGCGTCCGAACACCGGGGAGCTGTTTTTT. Translating it yields CASSLPARRPNTGELFF. The full variable domain, rest sourced from reference TRBV11-2 and TRBJ2-2, is EAGVAQSPRYKIIEKRQSVAFWCNPISGHATLYWYQQILGQGPKLLIQFQNNGVVDDSQLPKDRFSAERLKGVDSTLKIQPAKLEDSAVYLCASSLPARRPNTGELFFGEGSRLTVL.

This clonotype was seen more than once but under ten times. The J gene is TRBJ1-2, the V gene TRBV4-1, with D possibly being TRBD1 (5 bases). Deletions cut 0 bases from V and 12 bases from J, with 14 bases between. The CDR3 runs to 13 residues. The germline V gene encodes CDR1 MGHRA and CDR2 YSYEKL. The CDR3 protein is CASSQDDRSLNTF. CDR3 nucleotide sequence: TGCGCCAGCAGCCAAGATGACAGATCGCTCAACACCTTC.

This clonotype was seen many times. The chain is built from TRBV7-9 and TRBJ1-1; possible D gene TRBD1, 5 bases. CDR1 is SEHNR and CDR2 is FQNEAQ in the germline V gene (reference sequence). V was cut by 6 bases and J by 3 bases, with 11 bases left in between. This CDR3 contains 13 residues. For the CDR3, the DNA is TGTGCCAGCAGAATGGACACGTACACTGAAGCTTTCTTT. Amino acids: CASRMDTYTEAFF.